This TCR beta chain was recorded in a study of molecular identifiers for immune sequencing clone quantification. V dropped 3 bases and J dropped 1; count of bases not matched to a gene: 9. Germline lookup yields CDR1 MDHEN and CDR2 SYDVKM. This CDR3 contains 16 residues. Sorted naive CD8 T cells were those defined as CD8+CD4-CCR7+CD45RA+. General observations from the study: Clones that exceeded 20 RNA copies held over 98% of effector molecules, yet under 1% in naive cells. The study reportedly detected spiked Jurkat TCR RNA from one cell among about 1 million naive cells.

TCRdb reanalysed the PCR reads using MiXCR and keeps one entry per CDR3 protein. The sample includes some 40,000 distinct CDR3 sequences, about 18% of them seen just once. As regards this clonotype: The antigen is unknown. This may be a read error: a much more frequent sequence differs by one nucleotide.

Sequenced material: naive CD8+ T cells from blood, with Jurkat cell RNA spiked in. The sample's subset: FACS-sorted CD8+CD4-CCR7+CD45RA+ naive T cells. The TCR sequence derives from a human donor in good health. Some libraries in this study had Jurkat cell RNA spiked in. J is TRBJ2-7 and V is TRBV28, with 7 positions matching TRBD1. CDR3 loop: CASSLRQGVFSYEQYF. In DNA, the CDR3 is TGTGCCAGCAGTTTGAGGCAGGGGGTTTTTTCCTACGAGCAGTACTTC.